A single sample is the source of the 10 T cell receptor beta chains below, sequenced in a study of cytotoxic CD8 clonotypes in ibrutinib-treated CLL (dated by TCRdb to about 2021). The sample's time point label, in plain terms: more than 10 months on ibrutinib. Libraries were constructed by the immunoSEQ multiplex PCR assay. What TCRdb holds here is the immuneACCESS table cut down to in-frame rearrangements. Part of the clones is not present; checked against another copy, under half of the missing clones reflect an unresolved V gene, and the others are unexplained. In this sample the table shows approximately 50,000 clones, 60% to 80% of which occur a single time. The ten most abundant clones make up roughly 13% of the sample. Sequenced material: PBMCs, taken after 12 months of ibrutinib treatment. Receptors were obtained from a human donor with chronic lymphocytic leukemia.

The chain couples TRBV11-3 to TRBJ2-1; 7 bases map to TRBD2. V lost 5 bases, J lost 4 bases, and 5 bases stayed unmatched. This CDR3 region has 14 residues. Germline values: CDR1 SGHNT, CDR2 YENEEA. The CDR3, as DNA: TGTGCCAGCAGCCAAGCGGGGAGTTACAATGAGCAGTTCTTC. It specifies CASSQAGSYNEQFF. The variable domain in full, completed from reference TRBV11-3 and TRBJ2-1, reads EAGVVQSPRYKIIEKKQPVAFWCNPISGHNTLYWYLQNLGQGPELLIRYENEEAVDDSQLPKDRFSAERLKGVDSTLKIQPAELGDSAVYLCASSQAGSYNEQFFGPGTRLTVL.

The rearrangement joins TRBV6-5 to TRBJ2-7; either TRBD1 or TRBD2 may fit D (5 bases each). The germline CDR1 and CDR2 sequences are MNHEY and SVGAGI. Trimming cost V 4 bases and J 2 bases, with 12 bases left between them. This CDR3 comprises 14 residues. The CDR3 nucleotides read TGTGCCAGCAGTTTCGGCCAGGGACCCTACGAGCAGTACTTC. It encodes CASSFGQGPYEQYF.

The gene calls are TRBV11-2 and TRBJ2-3; tentatively, D is TRBD1 (6 bases). The germline CDR1 and CDR2 sequences are SGHAT and FQNNGV. Trimming left V 4 bases short and J 5 bases short, with 16 bases between. The length of the CDR3 is 15 residues. The CDR3 here is CASSSNNRAVDTQYF. The CDR3 DNA reads as TGTGCCAGCAGCTCCAACAACAGGGCAGTAGATACGCAGTATTTT. Using reference TRBV11-2 and TRBJ2-3 for the parts outside the CDR3, the full variable domain is EAGVAQSPRYKIIEKRQSVAFWCNPISGHATLYWYQQILGQGPKLLIQFQNNGVVDDSQLPKDRFSAERLKGVDSTLKIQPAKLEDSAVYLCASSSNNRAVDTQYFGPGTRLTVL.

This chain connects TRBV7-3 to TRBJ1-6; perhaps TRBD1 as D (5 bases). The CDR3 runs 18 residues. Trimming took 5 bases from V and 0 from J, leaving 17 bases between them. The germline V gene has CDR1 SGHTA and CDR2 FQGTGA. CDR3 loop: CASSPRTLRSSYNSPLHF. The CDR3 bases are TGTGCCAGCAGCCCCCGGACACTTAGGAGCTCCTATAATTCACCCCTCCACTTT.

The chain carries TRBV7-9 and TRBJ2-6; perhaps D is TRBD1 or TRBD2 (5 bases each). V lost 7 bases, J lost 2 bases, and 9 bases lay in between. The CDR3 runs to 14 residues. Germline assignment: CDR1 SEHNR and CDR2 FQNEAQ (reference sequence). Written as DNA, the CDR3 is TGTGCCAGCATTTGGGGGACTGGGGCCAACGTCCTGACTTTC. It translates to CASIWGTGANVLTF.

This chain links TRBV7-3 with TRBJ2-1, with D unclear. V was shortened by 5 bases and J by 2 bases, with 13 bases between the two germline ends. CDR1 SGHTA and CDR2 FQGTGA come from the germline V gene. This CDR3 region has 15 residues. The CDR3 coding sequence is TGTGCCAGCAGCCGAGCGCTCACAACCTACAATGAGCAGTTCTTC. Residues: CASSRALTTYNEQFF.

V is TRBV9 and J is TRBJ2-5; the D gene is possibly TRBD2 (5 bases). From germline, CDR1 is SGDLS and CDR2 YYNGEE. Trimming stripped 0 bases from V and 2 bases from J, with 14 bases between. The CDR3 is 16 residues long. In DNA form, the CDR3 reads TGTGCCAGCAGCGTAGGGACGGCCGAGGGACAAGAGACCCAGTACTTC. As protein: CASSVGTAEGQETQYF.

The V call is TRBV23-1, the J call TRBJ2-7, with a possible D match to TRBD1 (5 bases). TRBV23-1 is assigned to the ORF class and has an uncertain function. This CDR3 is 15 amino acids long. V lost 0 bases and J 5 bases, leaving 14 bases between the germline ends. The CDR3 DNA follows: TGCGCCAGCAGTCAATCGAAAGGGGTGGCCGACGAGCAGTACTTC. It translates to CASSQSKGVADEQYF.

This clone was counted a few times. The chain has TRBV10-3 and TRBJ2-7; 7 positions match TRBD1. The germline V gene has CDR1 ENHRY and CDR2 SYGVKD. Unmatched junction bases numbered 13, after V lost 7 bases and J lost 4 bases. The CDR3 is made up of 15 amino acids. The DNA for the CDR3 is TGTGCCATCATGATCATTCACAGGGGCCTATACGAGCAGTACTTC. This sequence encodes CAIMIIHRGLYEQYF.

In this sample, this clone turned up a few times. This chain links TRBV28 with TRBJ1-5, with D possibly TRBD1 on 5 matching bases. The length of the CDR3 is 12 residues. Trimming took 10 bases from V and 9 from J, leaving 16 bases between them. Germline CDR1 and CDR2: MDHEN and SYDVKM. DNA of the CDR3: TGTGCCACCAAGGGGTCCGTGGGGCCCCAGCATTTT. Amino acids: CATKGSVGPQHF.